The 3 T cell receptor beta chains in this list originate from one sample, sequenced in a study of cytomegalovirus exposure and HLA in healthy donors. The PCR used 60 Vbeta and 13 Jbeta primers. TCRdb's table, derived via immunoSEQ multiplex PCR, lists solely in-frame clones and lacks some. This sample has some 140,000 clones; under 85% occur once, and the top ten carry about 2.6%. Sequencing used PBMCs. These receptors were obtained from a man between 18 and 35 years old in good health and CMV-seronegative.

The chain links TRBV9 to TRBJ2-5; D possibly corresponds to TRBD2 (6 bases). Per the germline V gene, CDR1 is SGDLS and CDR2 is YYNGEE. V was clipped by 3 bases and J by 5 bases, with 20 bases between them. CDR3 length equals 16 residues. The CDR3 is CASSAALSASDETQYF. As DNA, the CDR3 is TGTGCCAGCAGCGCTGCCCTATCGGCTAGCGACGAGACCCAGTACTTC.

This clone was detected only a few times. This CDR3 reads CASSYDRDQPQHF. DNA for the CDR3: TGTGCCAGCAGCTACGACCGGGATCAGCCCCAGCATTTT. The chain carries TRBV27 and TRBJ1-5, with D unclear. Germline V gene data show CDR1 as MNHEY and CDR2 as SMNVEV (reference sequence). The ends were cut back, 6 bases at V and 5 bases at J, with 11 bases in the middle. This CDR3 is built from 13 residues.

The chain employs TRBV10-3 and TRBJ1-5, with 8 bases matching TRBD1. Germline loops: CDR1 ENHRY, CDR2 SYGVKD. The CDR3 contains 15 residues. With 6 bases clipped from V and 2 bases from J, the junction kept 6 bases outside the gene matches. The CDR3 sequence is CAIREDREGNQPQHF. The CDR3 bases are TGTGCCATCAGGGAGGACAGGGAGGGCAATCAGCCCCAGCATTTT.